One sample yielded the 27 T cell receptor beta chains listed below, sequenced in a study of chemoradiotherapy in HPV16-positive cancers. Repertoires were generated with immunoSEQ multiplex PCR, while TCRdb's copy carries only in-frame clones and drops some. In the table there are over 900 clones, roughly 88% of which are singletons. The material was tumor tissue, obtained from a patient who underwent chemoradiotherapy. These TCRs come from a human donor with HPV-associated anogenital cancer.

The V call is TRBV5-1, the J call TRBJ1-1; TRBD1 agrees at 7 bases. Trimming removed 4 bases from V and 1 base from J; junction bases left unmatched: 4. The germline gives CDR1 SGHRS, CDR2 YFSETQ. The CDR3 spans 14 residues. CDR3 sequence reads: CASSISGGNTEAFF. CDR3 sequence (DNA): TGCGCCAGCAGCATATCAGGGGGGAACACTGAAGCTTTCTTT.

The genes are TRBV4-2 and TRBJ2-7; TRBD2 agrees at 8 bases. Germline V gene data show CDR1 as LGHNA and CDR2 as YNFKEQ. The ends lost 0 bases at V and 3 bases at J; junction bases unmatched: 13. The CDR3 contains 18 residues. Written as DNA, the CDR3 is TGTGCCAGCAGCCAAGATCGTCCCATAGCGGGGACTAGCTACGAGCAGTACTTC. Amino acid sequence: CASSQDRPIAGTSYEQYF.

The chain is built from TRBV7-6 and TRBJ2-2; 8 nucleotides match TRBD1. Germline loops: CDR1 SGHVS, CDR2 FNYEAQ. V lost 5 bases and J lost 2; bases outside the gene matches: 7. The CDR3 totals 16 residues. The CDR3 coding sequence is TGTGCCAGCAGCCTCCGGACAGGGTTAAACACCGGGGAGCTGTTTTTT. Residues: CASSLRTGLNTGELFF.

The V gene is TRBV7-8, the J gene TRBJ1-1; D remains ambiguous. The V gene lost 2 bases and the J gene lost 1 base, with 5 bases spanning the gap. Looked up from germline, CDR1 is SGHVS and CDR2 is FQNEAQ. This CDR3 region has 13 residues. The CDR3, as DNA: TGTGCCAGCAGCTTACGACAGAACACTGAAGCTTTCTTT. It translates to CASSLRQNTEAFF.

V usage is TRBV7-6 and J usage is TRBJ1-4; D is possibly TRBD1 (5 bases). Trimming removed 5 bases from V and 4 bases from J, with 17 bases in between. The CDR3 consists of 16 residues. CDR1 is SGHVS, CDR2 FNYEAQ, per germline. The DNA for the CDR3 is TGTGCCAGCAGCCCCTTCGCGGAGGGGATTAATGAAAAACTGTTTTTT. This gives the protein CASSPFAEGINEKLFF. The variable domain in full, completed from reference TRBV7-6 and TRBJ1-4, reads GAGVSQSPRYKVTKRGQDVALRCDPISGHVSLYWYRQALGQGPEFLTYFNYEAQQDKSGLPNDRFSAERPEGSISTLTIQRTEQRDSAMYRCASSPFAEGINEKLFFGSGTQLSVL.

The chain combines TRBV5-1 with TRBJ1-1; unclear D gene. The length of the CDR3 is 13 residues. Germline V lookup: CDR1 SGHRS, CDR2 YFSETQ. The ends were cut back, 1 base at V and 4 bases at J, with 8 bases in the middle. The CDR3 here is CASSLLSGTEAFF. The CDR3 coding sequence is TGCGCCAGCAGCTTGCTAAGCGGCACTGAAGCTTTCTTT.

The chain is built from TRBV27 and TRBJ2-1; D is possibly TRBD1 (7 bases). The V gene lost 5 bases and the J gene lost 9 bases, with 17 bases spanning the gap. This CDR3 has 14 amino acids. Germline-derived CDR1 and CDR2 are MNHEY and SMNVEV (reference sequence). The CDR3 sequence is CASSGGTVGSEQFF. The CDR3, as DNA: TGTGCCAGCAGTGGGGGGACAGTGGGAAGTGAGCAGTTCTTC.

J is TRBJ1-5 and V is TRBV2; 8 bases are a match to TRBD1. There are 17 residues in the CDR3. Per germline, CDR1 SNHLY and CDR2 FYNNEI. V lost 3 bases and J lost 1; bases outside the gene matches: 8. The CDR3 nucleotides are TGTGCCAGCAGTGACAGCCTAGGACAGGGCAGCAATCAGCCCCAGCATTTT. Residues: CASSDSLGQGSNQPQHF.

The V and J genes are TRBV20-1 and TRBJ2-1; no reliable D call. CDR1 is DFQATT, CDR2 SNEGSKA, per germline (reference sequence). CDR3 length: 11 residues. The V gene lost 1 base and the J gene lost 9 bases, with 7 bases spanning the gap. Written as DNA, the CDR3 is TGCAGTGCTAGAGCCGGGCCTGAGCAGTTCTTC. Amino acids: CSARAGPEQFF.

The chain uses TRBV6-1 and TRBJ1-2, with D unresolved. V lost 8 bases, J lost 0 bases, and 10 bases lay in between. The germline V gene has CDR1 MNHNS and CDR2 SASEGT. This CDR3 is built from 13 residues. CDR3 in DNA: TGTGCCAGCGGTCGGGCACCTAACTATGGCTACACCTTC. Translated: CASGRAPNYGYTF.

The J gene is TRBJ1-1, the V gene TRBV6-5, with a weak D call TRBD1 (5 bases). CDR1 is MNHEY and CDR2 is SVGAGI in the germline V gene. V was clipped by 8 bases and J by 8 bases, with 15 bases between them. The CDR3 has 12 amino acids. CDR3 DNA: TGTGCCAGCTACCTTTGGGGCGGGGAAGCTTTCTTT. Its translation: CASYLWGGEAFF.

In its sample, this clone was seen once. The chain joins TRBV15 to TRBJ2-1; 8 nucleotides align to TRBD1. J lost 7 bases, V lost 5 bases, and 10 bases had no gene match. CDR3 length: 15 residues. Germline assignment: CDR1 LNHNV and CDR2 YYDKDF (reference sequence). In nucleotides, the CDR3 is TGTGCCACCAGCGTTCCTACAGGGGGAAGGAATGAGCAGTTCTTC. It is translated as CATSVPTGGRNEQFF.

This rearrangement joins TRBV21-1 to TRBJ2-7; whether TRBD1, the table's D call, matches the DNA was not checked. TRBV21-1 is a recognized pseudogene. This CDR3 has 15 residues. CDR3 sequence: CASQNPRQGDCEQYF. CDR3 in DNA: TGTGCCAGTCAAAATCCTAGGCAGGGGGATTGCGAGCAGTACTTC.

The gene calls are TRBV5-8 and TRBJ2-2; D might be TRBD1 (5 bases). The germline CDR1 and CDR2 sequences are SGHTS and YDEGEE. The V end was cut by 9 bases, the J end by 5 bases, with 11 bases between. The CDR3 is 12 residues long. This CDR3 reads CATHPGTGELFF. Written as DNA, the CDR3 is TGTGCCACCCATCCAGGGACCGGGGAGCTGTTTTTT.

This rearrangement joins TRBV28 to TRBJ1-5; 9 bases match TRBD1. CDR3 length equals 13 residues. V lost 7 bases to trimming and J lost 6 bases; unmatched junction nucleotides: 4. CDR1 and CDR2 (germline): MDHEN, SYDVKM. The chain's CDR3 is CASKRTGVQPQHF. CDR3 nucleotide sequence: TGTGCCAGCAAACGGACAGGGGTTCAGCCCCAGCATTTT.

This clone was found a few times. V and J are TRBV6-1 and TRBJ2-7, with TRBD1 matching over 8 bases. Germline V gene lookup returns CDR1 MNHNS and CDR2 SASEGT. J gave up 4 bases and V 7 bases, and 9 bases lay outside the gene matches. The CDR3 consists of 14 residues. CDR3 residues: CASNRDRSGYEQYF. In nucleotides, the CDR3 is TGTGCCAGCAATCGGGACAGGTCTGGGTACGAGCAGTACTTC.

The CDR3 DNA sequence: TGTGCCATCAGTGAGTTGGGGGCTTTAGAAGAAAAACTGTTTTTT. Protein product: CAISELGALEEKLFF. The chain recombines TRBV10-3 with TRBJ1-4; D is possibly TRBD1 (6 bases). In germline, CDR1 is ENHRY, CDR2 SYGVKD. There are 15 residues in the CDR3. Trimming stripped 1 base from V and 8 bases from J, with 14 bases between.

V gene TRBV18 combines with J gene TRBJ1-1; possible D gene TRBD1, 5 bases. Deletions cut 2 bases from V and 7 bases from J, with 8 bases between. Germline CDR1 KGHSH, CDR2 LQKENI. This CDR3 spans 12 amino acids. The DNA of the CDR3 is TGTGCCAGCTCACCATCAGGGTTTGAAGCTTTCTTT. Its protein product is CASSPSGFEAFF.

V and J are TRBV29-1 and TRBJ2-2; 11 bases are a match to TRBD2. The V and J ends lost 6 bases and 3 bases, in that order; junction bases with no gene match: 12. Germline CDR1 and CDR2: SQVTM and ANQGSEA. CDR3 length: 17 amino acids. The CDR3 DNA is TGCAGCGTAAAGGATGGTAGCGGGGGGGCATACACCGGGGAGCTGTTTTTT. It codes for CSVKDGSGGAYTGELFF.

This chain joins TRBV29-1 and TRBJ2-7; no firm D call. The CDR3 is made up of 11 amino acids. V gave up 4 bases and J gave up 4 bases, with 8 bases separating them. Germline-derived CDR1 and CDR2 are SQVTM and ANQGSEA. CDR3 bases: TGCAGCGTTGGTCATGGGTACGAGCAGTACTTC. Protein: CSVGHGYEQYF.

This clone has only one observation. This chain links TRBV5-5 with TRBJ2-3, with 12 bases that match TRBD2. Trimming took 2 bases from V and 5 from J; bases not matched to a gene: 3. Germline V lookup: CDR1 SGHKS, CDR2 YYEKEE (reference sequence). The CDR3 has 15 residues. CDR3 sequence reads: CASSFGLAGQDTQYF. The CDR3 DNA reads TGTGCCAGCAGCTTCGGACTAGCGGGACAAGATACGCAGTATTTT.

The chain is built from TRBV30 and TRBJ1-3, with a possible D match to TRBD1 (5 bases). Germline V gene data show CDR1 as GTSNPN and CDR2 as SVGIG (reference sequence). The CDR3 totals 16 residues. V lost 0 bases and J lost 0, with 12 bases in between. CDR3 coding DNA: TGTGCCTGGAGTGTAAGGGGCGGCTCCTCTGGAAACACCATATATTTT. Its translation: CAWSVRGGSSGNTIYF.

In this sample, this clone turned up once. The V gene is TRBV30, the J gene TRBJ1-1, with a weak D call TRBD1 (5 bases). In germline, CDR1 is GTSNPN, CDR2 SVGIG (reference sequence). Trimming shortened V by 3 bases and J by 1 base, and 18 bases separated the two germline ends. CDR3 length: 16 residues. The CDR3 spells CAWSRTMGLANTEAFF. The CDR3 DNA is TGTGCCTGGAGCCGGACGATGGGACTCGCGAACACTGAAGCTTTCTTT.

This clone was seen only a few times. The genes are TRBV15 and TRBJ2-1, with 10 bases identical to TRBD2. Germline assignment: CDR1 LNHNV and CDR2 YYDKDF (reference sequence). Trimming at V came to 11 bases and at J to 5 bases, leaving 9 bases not matched to a gene. The CDR3 is 14 amino acids. Written as DNA, the CDR3 is TGTGCCTCTAATAAGCGGGGGGGAAACAATGAGCAGTTCTTC. Translated, it gives CASNKRGGNNEQFF. Full variable domain (outside the CDR3, taken from reference TRBV15 and TRBJ2-1): DAMVIQNPRYQVTQFGKPVTLSCSQTLNHNVMYWYQQKSSQAPKLLFHYYDKDFNNEADTPDNFQSRRPNTSFCFLDIRSPGLGDTAMYLCASNKRGGNNEQFFGPGTRLTVL.

As DNA, the CDR3 is TGTGCCAGCAGCCATGCTCAGGGGTCAACCTACGAGCAGTACTTC. Protein product: CASSHAQGSTYEQYF. The chain employs TRBV4-2 and TRBJ2-7, with TRBD1 as a possible D gene (6 bases). The length of the CDR3 is 15 residues. V dropped 3 bases and J dropped 2 bases, with 14 bases sitting between them. Germline CDR1 and CDR2: LGHNA and YNFKEQ.

CDR3 sequence: CASSWDPPTGANVLTF. DNA of the CDR3: TGCGCCAGCAGTTGGGACCCCCCGACCGGGGCCAACGTCCTGACTTTC. The chain combines TRBV5-1 with TRBJ2-6; D may correspond to TRBD1 or TRBD2 (5 bases each). The V and J ends lost 5 bases and 4 bases respectively, with 16 bases between them. This CDR3 is built from 16 residues. Germline CDR1 and CDR2: SGHRS and YFSETQ. Full variable domain (remainder filled in from reference TRBV5-1 and TRBJ2-6): KAGVTQTPRYLIKTRGQQVTLSCSPISGHRSVSWYQQTPGQGLQFLFEYFSETQRNKGNFPGRFSGRQFSNSRSEMNVSTLELGDSALYLCASSWDPPTGANVLTFGAGSRLTVL.

This clone was observed a handful of times. This rearrangement joins TRBV7-2 to TRBJ2-1; 7 bases match TRBD1. Germline loops: CDR1 SGHTA, CDR2 FQGNSA. There are 13 residues in the CDR3. The ends lost 5 bases at V and 10 bases at J; junction bases unmatched: 8. The CDR3 sequence is CASSAQGVVEQFF. CDR3 coding DNA: TGTGCCAGCAGCGCCCAGGGGGTAGTGGAGCAGTTCTTC.